The sequence of this T cell receptor beta chain was determined in a study of post-analysis software for immune sequencing data. Findings and limits, study-wide: About five TRBV segments appeared more often in patients than in controls, and TRBV5-6, TRBV5-1 and TRBV20-1 were among these.

This clonotype was seen ten or more times. Its cognate antigen is unknown. This CDR3 has 13 amino acids. Germline V gene lookup returns CDR1 MDHEN and CDR2 SYDVKM. Built from TCR beta cDNA, the libraries had unique molecular identifiers in them. TCRdb re-called the PCR reads through MiXCR, storing one row per CDR3 protein. The table shows around 200,000 distinct CDR3 sequences, with 25% to 30% occurring only once. The sequenced sample consisted of blood. This receptor was obtained from a girl under 18 with multiple sclerosis. This rearrangement joins TRBV28 to TRBJ2-5; D perhaps matches TRBD1 (5 bases). The J call may be wrong; the DNA end is better matched by TRBJ2-7. CDR3 sequence (DNA): TGTGCCAGCAGTTTGCAGGGTAGGAACGAGCAGTACTTC. Translation: CASSLQGRNEQYF.